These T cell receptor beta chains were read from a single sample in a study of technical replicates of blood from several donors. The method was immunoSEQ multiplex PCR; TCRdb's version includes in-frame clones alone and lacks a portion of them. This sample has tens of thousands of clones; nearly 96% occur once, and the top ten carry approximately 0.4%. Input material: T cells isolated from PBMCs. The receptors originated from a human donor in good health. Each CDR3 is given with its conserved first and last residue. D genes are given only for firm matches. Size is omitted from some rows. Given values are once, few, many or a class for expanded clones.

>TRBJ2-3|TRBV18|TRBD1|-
TGTGCCAGCTACCTAACAGGGGGCACAGATACGCAGTATTTT
CASYLTGGTDTQYF
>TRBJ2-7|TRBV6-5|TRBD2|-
TGTGCCATCGGACTAGCGGGCTCCTACGAGCAGTACTTC
CAIGLAGSYEQYF
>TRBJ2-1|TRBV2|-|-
TGTGCCAGCAGTGAGGGGTGGGCTAGCGATGAGCAGTTCTTC
CASSEGWASDEQFF
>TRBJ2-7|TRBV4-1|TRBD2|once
TGCGCCAGCAGCCAAGAGGTAGGCGGGGGGTACGAGCAGTACTTC
CASSQEVGGGYEQYF
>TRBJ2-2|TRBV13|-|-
TGTGCCAGCAGCTCAGAACGAGGGAGAGGATATACCGGGGAGCTGTTTTTT
CASSSERGRGYTGELFF
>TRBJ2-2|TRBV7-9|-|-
TGTGCCAGCACTGACAGGCCGAACACCGGGGAGCTGTTTTTT
CASTDRPNTGELFF
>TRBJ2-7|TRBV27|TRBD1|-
TGTGCCAGCAGTCCTCGACAGGGGTTGGACGAGCAGTACTTC
CASSPRQGLDEQYF
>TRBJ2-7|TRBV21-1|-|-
TGTGCCAGCAGCACCCTATCCTACGAGCAGTACTTC
CASSTLSYEQYF
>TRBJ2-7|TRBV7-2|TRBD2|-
TGTGCCAGCAGCTCGGGACTAGCGGGAGTGTACGAGCAGTACTTC
CASSSGLAGVYEQYF
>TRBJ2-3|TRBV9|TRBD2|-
TGTGCCAGCAGCGTAGCTGGGTGGGGAGGGGATACGCAGTATTTT
CASSVAGWGGDTQYF
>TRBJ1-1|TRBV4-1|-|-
TGCGCCAGCAGCCTACTTAACACAGGGGAAGCTTTCTTT
CASSLLNTGEAFF
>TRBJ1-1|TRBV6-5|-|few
TGTGCCAGTATGTACACAGGGATCGTCACTGAAGCTTTCTTT
CASMYTGIVTEAFF
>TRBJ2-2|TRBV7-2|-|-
TGTGCCAGCAGCCCCCTAATAACCACCGGGGAGCTGTTTTTT
CASSPLITTGELFF
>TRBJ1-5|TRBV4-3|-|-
TGCGCCAGCAGCCATGAGAGCTACAATCAGCCCCAGCATTTT
CASSHESYNQPQHF
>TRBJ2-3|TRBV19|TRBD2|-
TGTGCCAGTAGTCAATTAGCGGGAGTGCCAGATACGCAGTATTTT
CASSQLAGVPDTQYF
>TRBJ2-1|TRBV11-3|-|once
TGTGCCAGCAGCGACGGGGTGTACAATGAGCAGTTCTTC
CASSDGVYNEQFF
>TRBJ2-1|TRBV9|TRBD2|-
TGTGCCAGCAGCGGTAGCGGGAGCAATGAGCAGTTCTTC
CASSGSGSNEQFF
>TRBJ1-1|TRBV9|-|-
TGTGCCAGCAGCGTAGAGGTCAGAGGATCGGAAGCTTTCTTT
CASSVEVRGSEAFF
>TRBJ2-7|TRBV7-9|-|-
TGTGCCAGCAGCGGCTCCTACAGCCTCGAGCAGTACTTC
CASSGSYSLEQYF
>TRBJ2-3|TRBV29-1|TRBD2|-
TGCAGCGTTGTCTTGCGGGAGGTGATAGATACGCAGTATTTT
CSVVLREVIDTQYF
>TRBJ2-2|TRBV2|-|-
TGTGCCAGCACCGGACAGAACACCGGGGAGCTGTTTTTT
CASTGQNTGELFF
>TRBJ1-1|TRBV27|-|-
TGTGCCAGCAGTTGGGGCGGGGGTCACACTGAAGCTTTCTTT
CASSWGGGHTEAFF
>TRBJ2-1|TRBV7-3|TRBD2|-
TGTGCCAGCAGCTTGAATGGACTAGCGGCTTCCTACAATGAGCAGTTCTTC
CASSLNGLAASYNEQFF
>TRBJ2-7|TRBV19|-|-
TGTGCCAGTACTCGGGGTTTAGGAGAGCAGTACTTC
CASTRGLGEQYF
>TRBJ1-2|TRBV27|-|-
TGTGCCAGCAGTCTCTCCTCTACAGGGAAATACACAGGCTACACCTTC
CASSLSSTGKYTGYTF
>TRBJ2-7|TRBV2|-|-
TGTGCCAGCAGTCTAACCGAGCAGTACTTC
CASSLTEQYF
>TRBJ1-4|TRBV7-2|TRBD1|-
TGTGCCAGCAGCCCTACAGGGGCCGGTGAAAAACTGTTTTTT
CASSPTGAGEKLFF
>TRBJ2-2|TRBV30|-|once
TGTGCCTGGAGTGTACTCGGGAACACCGGGGAGCTGTTTTTT
CAWSVLGNTGELFF
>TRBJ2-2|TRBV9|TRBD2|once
TGTGCCAGCAGCGTAGCGGGAGGATACACCGGGGAGCTGTTTTTT
CASSVAGGYTGELFF
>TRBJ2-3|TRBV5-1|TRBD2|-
TGCGCCAGCAGCCCCCCCCACGGGGCTAGCGGGGTTGGAGATACGCAGTATTTT
CASSPPHGASGVGDTQYF
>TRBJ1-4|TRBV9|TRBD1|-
TGTGCCAGCAGCGTAGGAGGACAGGGGGCTTCTGAAAAACTGTTTTTT
CASSVGGQGASEKLFF
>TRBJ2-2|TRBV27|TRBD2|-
TGTGCCAGCAGTTTAAATAGCGGGAGAGCCACCGGGGAGCTGTTTTTT
CASSLNSGRATGELFF
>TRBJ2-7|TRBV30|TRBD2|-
TGTGCCTGTCACGGACTTGGCGGGAGCTACGAGCAGTACTTC
CACHGLGGSYEQYF
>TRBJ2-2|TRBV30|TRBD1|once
TGTGCCTGGAGTGTGGGGACAGGGCCGCGACTAGTCTTATCCGGGGAGCTGTTTTTT
CAWSVGTGPRLVLSGELFF
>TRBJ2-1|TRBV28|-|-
TGTGCCAGCAGTTCCCTAGGGACTTCTTCGTACAATGAGCAGTTCTTC
CASSSLGTSSYNEQFF
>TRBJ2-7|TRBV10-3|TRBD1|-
TGTGCCATCAGTGACCTAACCGGGACAGACTACGAGCAGTACTTC
CAISDLTGTDYEQYF
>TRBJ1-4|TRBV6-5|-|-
TGTGCCAGCAGTTACTCGGGGCAGGGGAATGAAAAACTGTTTTTT
CASSYSGQGNEKLFF
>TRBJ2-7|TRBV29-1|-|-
TGCAGCGTTCGCTCCTACGAGCAGTACTTC
CSVRSYEQYF
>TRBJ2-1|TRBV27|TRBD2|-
TGTGCCAGTAACCTTGGCGGGAGGTACAATGAGCAGTTCTTC
CASNLGGRYNEQFF
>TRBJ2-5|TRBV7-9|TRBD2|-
TGTGCCAGCAGCTTAATTTCGGGACTAGCGGGAGAGACCCAGTACTTC
CASSLISGLAGETQYF
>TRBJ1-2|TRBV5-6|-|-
TGTGCCAGCAGCTTGACAGACTATGGCTACACCTTC
CASSLTDYGYTF
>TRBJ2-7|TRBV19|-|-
TGTGCCAGTAGTAGAACAGTTCTAGCAGAGCAGTACTTC
CASSRTVLAEQYF
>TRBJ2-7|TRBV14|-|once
TGTGCCAGCAGCCAACACTACGAGCAGTACTTC
CASSQHYEQYF
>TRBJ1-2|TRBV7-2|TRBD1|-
TGTGCCAGCAGCCCTGGACAGGTGAACTATGGCTACACCTTC
CASSPGQVNYGYTF
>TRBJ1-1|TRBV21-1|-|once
TGTGCCAGCAGCAAAGAGAGCGGCACTGGTGAAGCTTTCTTT
CASSKESGTGEAFF
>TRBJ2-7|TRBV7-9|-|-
TGTGCCAGCAGCCCTCTCGCTCTGCAGGGAAAGCCCTACGAGCAGTACTTC
CASSPLALQGKPYEQYF
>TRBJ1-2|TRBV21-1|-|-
TGTGCCAGTCGGGACAGTTTTTATGGCTACACCTTC
CASRDSFYGYTF
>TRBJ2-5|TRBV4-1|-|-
TGCGCCAGCAGCCCCTTTTCGGGATTAAAAGAGACCCAGTACTTC
CASSPFSGLKETQYF
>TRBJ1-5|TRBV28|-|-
TGTGCCAGCAGTTTCCGCGCCCCCCGCTCAGGGCGACAGCCCCAGCATTTT
CASSFRAPRSGRQPQHF
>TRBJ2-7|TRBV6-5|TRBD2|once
TGTGCCAGCAGTTATGACGGCGGGGGCGAGCAGTACTTC
CASSYDGGGEQYF
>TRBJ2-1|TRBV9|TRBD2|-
TGTGCCAGCAGCGTAGGCCTAGCGGGAAAGAATGAGCAGTTCTTC
CASSVGLAGKNEQFF
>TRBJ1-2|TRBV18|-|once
TGTGCCAGCTCACCAAGGCTAACGGAGTCTTATGGCTACACCTTC
CASSPRLTESYGYTF
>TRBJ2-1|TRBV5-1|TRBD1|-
TGCGCCAGCAGCTTGGATGGGACAGACTACAATGAGCAGTTCTTC
CASSLDGTDYNEQFF
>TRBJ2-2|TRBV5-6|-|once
TGTGCCAGCAGCTTGTTGGATCAGGTACTCCACACCGGGGAGCTGTTTTTT
CASSLLDQVLHTGELFF
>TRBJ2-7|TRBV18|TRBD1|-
TGTGCCAGCTCACCAAGACAGGGGGGCTACGAGCAGTACTTC
CASSPRQGGYEQYF
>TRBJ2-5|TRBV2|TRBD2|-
TGTGCCAGCAGTGCAGCTGGGTTGGGGGGGCAAGAGACCCAGTACTTC
CASSAAGLGGQETQYF
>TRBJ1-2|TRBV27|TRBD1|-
TGTGCCAGCAGTACCTCAGGGGGCGTTTATGGCTACACCTTC
CASSTSGGVYGYTF
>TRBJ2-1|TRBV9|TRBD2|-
TGTGCCAGCAGCGTTACTAGCGGGATGAACAATGAGCAGTTCTTC
CASSVTSGMNNEQFF
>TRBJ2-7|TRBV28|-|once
TGTGCCAGCAGTTTAAGTAGAGAGCAGTACTTC
CASSLSREQYF